Below are 25 T cell receptor beta chains sequenced from a single sample in a study of blood T cell repertoires in COVID-19. Produced via immunoSEQ multiplex PCR; TCRdb's table is partial and in-frame only. This sample yields a few hundred thousand clones, of which roughly 82% are seen a single time; roughly 8.7% belongs to the top ten. Sequenced material: peripheral blood. The receptors stem from a man aged 45 to 65 with active or convalescent COVID-19.

V gene TRBV5-4 combines with J gene TRBJ1-3, with D tentatively TRBD1 (5 bases). CDR1 and CDR2 from the germline V gene are SGHNT and YYREEE (reference sequence). This CDR3 spans 14 amino acids. V dropped 3 bases and J dropped 2 bases, with 9 bases sitting between them. CDR3 sequence (DNA): TGTGCCAGCAGCTCGACGGGGGCTGGAAACACCATATATTTT. Encoded protein: CASSSTGAGNTIYF. Drawing the rest from reference TRBV5-4 and TRBJ1-3, the complete variable domain is ETGVTQSPTHLIKTRGQQVTLRCSSQSGHNTVSWYQQALGQGPQFIFQYYREEENGRGNFPPRFSGLQFPNYSSELNVNALELDDSALYLCASSSTGAGNTIYFGEGSWLTVV.

The rearrangement links TRBV9 to TRBJ2-3, with TRBD2 matching over 13 bases. In germline, CDR1 is SGDLS, CDR2 YYNGEE. CDR3 length: 17 amino acids. J was trimmed by 5 bases and V by 3 bases; bases with no gene match: 9. The CDR3 nucleotides are TGTGCCAGCAGCGCCGGACTAGCGGGGGTCCAGGGAGATACGCAGTATTTT. Its protein product is CASSAGLAGVQGDTQYF.

V usage is TRBV5-1 and J usage is TRBJ2-3, with 7 bases that match TRBD2. This CDR3 has 15 amino acids. Germline CDR1 reads SGHRS; CDR2 reads YFSETQ. V lost 1 base, J lost 1 base, and 3 bases stayed unmatched. This CDR3 reads CASSLWLAGTDTQYF. The DNA for the CDR3 is TGCGCCAGCAGCTTGTGGCTAGCGGGCACAGATACGCAGTATTTT.

The V and J genes are TRBV11-1 and TRBJ1-2, with TRBD1 matching over 8 bases. Trimming at V came to 3 bases and at J to 7 bases, leaving 7 bases not matched to a gene. The CDR3 is made up of 14 amino acids. The germline V gene has CDR1 SGHAT and CDR2 FQDESV (reference sequence). CDR3 DNA sequence: TGTGCCAGCAGCTTCGACAGGGGTATTAGTGGCTACACCTTC. It encodes CASSFDRGISGYTF.

V and J are TRBV7-9 and TRBJ1-2; 7 bases are a match to TRBD1. Germline V gene lookup returns CDR1 SEHNR and CDR2 FQNEAQ (reference sequence). This CDR3 is built from 15 residues. J was trimmed by 1 base and V by 1 base; bases with no gene match: 3. The CDR3 protein is CASSLGQGVNYGYTF. The CDR3 nucleotides are TGTGCCAGCAGCTTAGGACAGGGAGTTAACTATGGCTACACCTTC.

The V gene is TRBV27, the J gene TRBJ1-1; D uncertain. The CDR3 extends over 15 amino acids. Trimming cost V 7 bases and J 4 bases, with 19 bases left between them. Germline lookup yields CDR1 MNHEY and CDR2 SMNVEV (reference sequence). This CDR3 reads CASKGGRATGTEAFF. The DNA of the CDR3 is TGTGCCAGCAAAGGTGGGAGGGCTACGGGCACTGAAGCTTTCTTT.

The chain employs TRBV9 and TRBJ2-1; 10 bases match TRBD2. Germline V lookup: CDR1 SGDLS, CDR2 YYNGEE. The V gene end was trimmed by 2 bases and the J gene end by 9 bases; junction bases not matched to a gene: 8. The CDR3 has 15 residues. CDR3 protein: CASSVTAGGGIEQFF. CDR3 coding DNA: TGTGCCAGCAGCGTGACAGCGGGAGGGGGGATTGAGCAGTTCTTC.

This rearrangement joins TRBV5-4 to TRBJ1-2; 11 bases agree with TRBD1. CDR1 is SGHNT and CDR2 is YYREEE in the germline V gene (reference sequence). This CDR3 contains 14 residues. Trimming removed 2 bases from V and 9 bases from J; junction bases left unmatched: 6. In nucleotides, the CDR3 is TGTGCCAGCAGCTTACGGGACAGGGGGAAAAGCTACACCTTC. Encoded protein: CASSLRDRGKSYTF.

This chain joins TRBV13 and TRBJ1-6; unclear D gene. V shed 0 bases and J shed 4 bases, with 4 bases lying between them. Germline CDR1 is PRHDT and CDR2 is FYEKMQ (reference sequence). This CDR3 is built from 14 residues. The DNA of the CDR3 is TGTGCCAGCAGCTTAGGCCTTTATAATTCACCCCTCCACTTT. This sequence encodes CASSLGLYNSPLHF.

CDR3 coding DNA: TGCGCCAGCAGTTTCGAGCACAATGAGCAGTTCTTC. Protein product: CASSFEHNEQFF. V gene TRBV10-2 combines with J gene TRBJ2-1; D is ambiguous. Germline lookup yields CDR1 WSHSY and CDR2 SAAADI. The CDR3 loop spans 12 amino acids. The V and J ends lost 5 bases and 5 bases respectively, with 7 bases between them.

The chain joins TRBV7-2 to TRBJ2-1; 8 bases fit TRBD2. The germline V gene encodes CDR1 SGHTA and CDR2 FQGNSA. This CDR3 has 15 amino acids. V shed 3 bases, J shed 7 bases, and the junction held 8 bases outside the gene matches. CDR3 amino acids: CASSLFPGGPNEQFF. The CDR3 bases are TGTGCCAGCAGCTTGTTCCCGGGAGGGCCGAATGAGCAGTTCTTC.

The chain employs TRBV2 and TRBJ2-5, with 7 positions matching TRBD2. The CDR3 spans 15 residues. In germline, CDR1 is SNHLY, CDR2 FYNNEI. The V segment lost 5 bases and the J segment 2 bases; nucleotides outside the gene matches: 8. CDR3 DNA: TGTGCCAGCAGTCTACTAGCGACGGGGCAAGAGACCCAGTACTTC. Amino acids: CASSLLATGQETQYF.

The V call is TRBV9, the J call TRBJ2-2; D is perhaps TRBD1 (6 bases). The CDR3 length is 16 residues. Per germline, CDR1 SGDLS and CDR2 YYNGEE. Trimming took off 4 bases at V and 3 bases at J, with 16 bases between the two ends. The CDR3 bases are TGTGCCAGCAGCTCCCCCTCTCAGGGGTACACCGGGGAGCTGTTTTTT. This codes for CASSSPSQGYTGELFF. Full variable domain (missing parts from reference TRBV9 and TRBJ2-2): DSGVTQTPKHLITATGQRVTLRCSPRSGDLSVYWYQQSLDQGLQFLIQYYNGEERAKGNILERFSAQQFPDLHSELNLSSLELGDSALYFCASSSPSQGYTGELFFGEGSRLTVL.

This clone has more than one count but fewer than ten. This sequence joins TRBV5-6 and TRBJ2-7; TRBD2 might be the D (6 bases). V dropped 3 bases and J dropped 2 bases, with 6 bases sitting between them. CDR3 size: 12 residues. CDR1 is SGHDT, CDR2 YYEEEE, per germline. CDR3 protein: CASSSGAYEQYV. Written as DNA, the CDR3 is TGTGCCAGCAGCTCGGGAGCCTACGAGCAGTACGTC.

J is TRBJ2-3 and V is TRBV7-2, with D perhaps TRBD1 (6 bases). Germline assignment: CDR1 SGHTA and CDR2 FQGNSA. V was trimmed by 3 bases and J by 7 bases, leaving 20 bases between them. The CDR3 has 16 amino acids. CDR3 in DNA: TGTGCCAGCAGCTTCGTGGGGGCTTGGGGGTCTAATACGCAGTATTTT. Translating it yields CASSFVGAWGSNTQYF.

The CDR3 DNA reads TGTGCCAGCAGTCCGGGGGGGGACGCAGATACGCAGTATTTT. Translation: CASSPGGDADTQYF. This chain connects TRBV28 to TRBJ2-3, with TRBD2 identical over 8 bases. The CDR3 loop spans 14 amino acids. Per germline, CDR1 MDHEN and CDR2 SYDVKM. Trimming at V came to 5 bases and at J to 4 bases, leaving 5 bases not matched to a gene.

This clone is a singleton in its sample. The V gene is TRBV7-2, the J gene TRBJ2-3; 10 bases are shared with TRBD2. Germline lookup yields CDR1 SGHTA and CDR2 FQGNSA. Trimming removed 5 bases from V and 4 bases from J; junction bases left unmatched: 15. The CDR3 extends over 18 amino acids. This CDR3 is CASSPRGTAGGVADTQYF. The CDR3 region has the DNA TGTGCCAGCAGCCCCCGGGGCACAGCGGGGGGGGTGGCAGATACGCAGTATTTT.

The rearrangement links TRBV11-2 to TRBJ1-1; 7 nucleotides line up with TRBD1. The germline V gene encodes CDR1 SGHAT and CDR2 FQNNGV. The length of the CDR3 is 14 residues. V gave up 5 bases and J gave up 1 base; unmatched junction bases: 4. CDR3 in amino acids: CASSRGTANTEAFF. The CDR3 coding sequence is TGTGCCAGCAGCAGAGGGACAGCGAACACTGAAGCTTTCTTT.

This clone was picked up one time. The chain uses TRBV20-1 and TRBJ1-2, with D possibly matching TRBD1 (5 bases). Germline V lookup: CDR1 DFQATT, CDR2 SNEGSKA (reference sequence). With 4 bases removed from V and 12 bases from J, the gap between germline ends came to 15 bases. CDR3 length equals 11 residues. CDR3 sequence (DNA): TGCAGTGCTACACGACAGCCTCTCGACACCTTC. The encoded protein is CSATRQPLDTF.

V and J are TRBV5-4 and TRBJ1-2; D possibly corresponds to TRBD1 (5 bases). Per the germline V gene, CDR1 is SGHNT and CDR2 is YYREEE (reference sequence). There are 18 residues in the CDR3. The ends were cut back, 4 bases at V and 4 bases at J, with 26 bases in the middle. The CDR3 region has the DNA TGTGCCAGCAGCCGGGGTGGTAGGATTAGCTCGGGGGGCTATGGCTACACCTTC. Encoded protein: CASSRGGRISSGGYGYTF.

CDR3 in amino acids: CASKREGSYGYTF. The CDR3 coding sequence is TGTGCCAGCAAGAGGGAAGGAAGCTATGGCTACACCTTC. This chain connects TRBV2 to TRBJ1-2; D not resolved. Germline V gene data show CDR1 as SNHLY and CDR2 as FYNNEI. Deletions cut 7 bases from V and 4 bases from J, with 13 bases between. CDR3 length equals 13 residues.

This clone was observed a single time. Here the CDR3 reads CASSQGLQGVGNEKLFF. The CDR3 DNA follows: TGTGCCAGCAGCCAAGGGCTACAGGGGGTTGGTAATGAAAAACTGTTTTTT. The chain employs TRBV3-1 (or the pseudogene TRBV3-2) and TRBJ1-4; 8 positions match TRBD1. The CDR3 length is 17 residues. Germline values: CDR1 LGHDT, CDR2 YNNKEL (reference sequence). Germline trimming cut 1 base from V and 4 bases from J; bases unmatched to any gene: 8.

In this sample, this clone turned up once. The chain recombines TRBV5-1 with TRBJ1-2; TRBD1 aligns across 9 bases. Per germline, CDR1 SGHRS and CDR2 YFSETQ. The CDR3 totals 15 residues. The ends lost 0 bases at V and 7 bases at J; junction bases unmatched: 7. The CDR3 DNA reads as TGCGCCAGCAGCTTGGATCCGGACAGGGGCGGTGGCTACACCTTC. As protein: CASSLDPDRGGGYTF.

The V gene is TRBV7-2, the J gene TRBJ2-7; 7 nucleotides match TRBD2. J gave up 4 bases and V 4 bases, and 4 bases lay outside the gene matches. Germline assignment: CDR1 SGHTA and CDR2 FQGNSA. CDR3 length: 13 amino acids. The DNA for the CDR3 is TGTGCCAGCAGCTCCGCCGGGGGGTACGAGCAGTACGTC. Encoded protein: CASSSAGGYEQYV.

The chain links TRBV7-3 to TRBJ2-7, with a possible D match to TRBD1 (6 bases). The V and J ends lost 1 base and 2 bases respectively, with 12 bases between them. Germline V gives CDR1 SGHTA, CDR2 FQGTGA. The CDR3 runs 15 residues. The CDR3 region has the DNA TGTGCCAGCAGCTTAAGGGGGCAGAGCCCCTACGAGCAGTACTTC. It is translated as CASSLRGQSPYEQYF.